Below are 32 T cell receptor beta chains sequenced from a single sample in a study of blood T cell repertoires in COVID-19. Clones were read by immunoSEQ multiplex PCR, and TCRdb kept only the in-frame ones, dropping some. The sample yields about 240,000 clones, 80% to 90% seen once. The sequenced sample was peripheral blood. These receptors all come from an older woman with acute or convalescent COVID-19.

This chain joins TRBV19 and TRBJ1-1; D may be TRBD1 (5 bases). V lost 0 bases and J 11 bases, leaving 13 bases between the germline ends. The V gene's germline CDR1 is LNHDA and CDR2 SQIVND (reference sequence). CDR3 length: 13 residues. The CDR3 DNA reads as TGTGCCAGTAGTATAGACCTCTGGGGGGATGCTTTCTTT. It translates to CASSIDLWGDAFF.

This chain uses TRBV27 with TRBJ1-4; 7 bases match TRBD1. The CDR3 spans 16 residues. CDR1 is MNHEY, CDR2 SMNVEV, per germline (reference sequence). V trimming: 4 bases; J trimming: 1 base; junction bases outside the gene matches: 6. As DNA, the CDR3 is TGTGCCAGCAGTTCGCGACAGGGTAAAACTAATGAAAAACTGTTTTTT. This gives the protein CASSSRQGKTNEKLFF.

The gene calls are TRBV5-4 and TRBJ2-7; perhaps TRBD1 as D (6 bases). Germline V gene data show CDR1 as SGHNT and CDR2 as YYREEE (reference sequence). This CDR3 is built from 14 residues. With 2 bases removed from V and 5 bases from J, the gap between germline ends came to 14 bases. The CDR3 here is CASSFRGNKDEQYF. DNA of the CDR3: TGTGCCAGCAGCTTCAGGGGAAATAAGGACGAGCAGTACTTC. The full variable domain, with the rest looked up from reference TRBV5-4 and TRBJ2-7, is ETGVTQSPTHLIKTRGQQVTLRCSSQSGHNTVSWYQQALGQGPQFIFQYYREEENGRGNFPPRFSGLQFPNYSSELNVNALELDDSALYLCASSFRGNKDEQYFGPGTRLTVT.

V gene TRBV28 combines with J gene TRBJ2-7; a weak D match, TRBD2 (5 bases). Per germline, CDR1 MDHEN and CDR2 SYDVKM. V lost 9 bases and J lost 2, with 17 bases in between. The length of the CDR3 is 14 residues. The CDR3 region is CASSRGINPYEQYF. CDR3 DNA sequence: TGTGCCAGTAGTCGAGGGATTAATCCCTACGAGCAGTACTTC.

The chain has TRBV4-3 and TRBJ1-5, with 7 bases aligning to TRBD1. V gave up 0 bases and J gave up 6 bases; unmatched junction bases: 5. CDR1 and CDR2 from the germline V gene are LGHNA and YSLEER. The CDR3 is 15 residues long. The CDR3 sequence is CASSQDWDSFQPQHF. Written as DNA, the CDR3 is TGCGCCAGCAGCCAAGATTGGGACAGCTTTCAGCCCCAGCATTTT.

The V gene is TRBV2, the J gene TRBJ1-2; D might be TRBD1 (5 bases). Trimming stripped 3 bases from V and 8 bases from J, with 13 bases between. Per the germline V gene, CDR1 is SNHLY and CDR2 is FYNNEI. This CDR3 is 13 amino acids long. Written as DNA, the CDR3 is TGTGCCAGCAGTGATCAGGGAAGGTACGGCTACACCTTC. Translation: CASSDQGRYGYTF.

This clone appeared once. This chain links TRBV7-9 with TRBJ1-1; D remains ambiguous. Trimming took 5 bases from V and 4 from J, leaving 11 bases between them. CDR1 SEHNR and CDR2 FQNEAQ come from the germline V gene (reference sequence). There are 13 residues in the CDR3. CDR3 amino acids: CASSLLRSTEAFF. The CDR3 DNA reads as TGTGCCAGCAGCCTGCTGCGAAGCACTGAAGCTTTCTTT.

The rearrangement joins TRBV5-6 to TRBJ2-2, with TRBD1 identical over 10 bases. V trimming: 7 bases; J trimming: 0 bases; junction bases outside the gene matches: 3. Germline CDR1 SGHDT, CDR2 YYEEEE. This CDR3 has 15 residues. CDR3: CASRTGGPNTGELFF. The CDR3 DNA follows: TGTGCCAGCCGGACAGGGGGACCGAACACCGGGGAGCTGTTTTTT.

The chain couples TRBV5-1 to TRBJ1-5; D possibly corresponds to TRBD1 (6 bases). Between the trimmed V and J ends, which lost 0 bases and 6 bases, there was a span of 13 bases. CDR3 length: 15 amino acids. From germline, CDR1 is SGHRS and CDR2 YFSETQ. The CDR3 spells CASSLAGQNGQPQHF. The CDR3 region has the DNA TGCGCCAGCAGCTTGGCAGGACAGAACGGTCAGCCCCAGCATTTT.

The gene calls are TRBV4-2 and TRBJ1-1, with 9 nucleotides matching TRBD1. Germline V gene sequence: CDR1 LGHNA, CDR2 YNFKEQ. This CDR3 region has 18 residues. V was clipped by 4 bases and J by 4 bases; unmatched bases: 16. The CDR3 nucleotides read TGTGCCAGCAGCCGACCACAGGGGGCGGGTAGCTATAGCACTGAAGCTTTCTTT. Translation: CASSRPQGAGSYSTEAFF.

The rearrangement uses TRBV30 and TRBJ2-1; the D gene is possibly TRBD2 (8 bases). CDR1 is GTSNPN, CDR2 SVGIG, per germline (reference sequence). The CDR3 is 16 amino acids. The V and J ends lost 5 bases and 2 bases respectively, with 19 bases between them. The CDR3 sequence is CAWVKGAGGTYNEQFF. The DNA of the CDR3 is TGTGCCTGGGTCAAGGGGGCGGGGGGAACCTACAATGAGCAGTTCTTC.

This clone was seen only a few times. The CDR3 is CASSEVITGTGAYGYTF. CDR3 coding DNA: TGTGCCAGCAGTGAAGTAATCACCGGGACAGGAGCCTATGGCTACACCTTC. The chain carries TRBV6-1 and TRBJ1-2, with 8 bases fitting TRBD1. From germline, CDR1 is MNHNS and CDR2 SASEGT. V gave up 1 base and J gave up 4 bases; unmatched junction bases: 11. CDR3 size: 17 residues.

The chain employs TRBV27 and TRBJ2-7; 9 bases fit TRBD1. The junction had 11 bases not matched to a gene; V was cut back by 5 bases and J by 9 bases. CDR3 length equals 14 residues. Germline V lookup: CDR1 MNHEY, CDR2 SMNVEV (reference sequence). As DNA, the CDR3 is TGTGCCAGCAGTCTGACAGGGGGAAATAGTGTGCAGTACTTC. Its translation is CASSLTGGNSVQYF.

The CDR3 loop is CASSRSTGGEDNEQFF. Written as DNA, the CDR3 is TGCGCCAGCAGCCGCTCCACGGGGGGGGAGGACAATGAGCAGTTCTTC. The chain joins TRBV4-1 to TRBJ2-1; 8 bases are a match to TRBD2. V was clipped by 4 bases and J by 5 bases; unmatched bases: 10. From germline, CDR1 is MGHRA and CDR2 YSYEKL. The CDR3 has 16 amino acids.

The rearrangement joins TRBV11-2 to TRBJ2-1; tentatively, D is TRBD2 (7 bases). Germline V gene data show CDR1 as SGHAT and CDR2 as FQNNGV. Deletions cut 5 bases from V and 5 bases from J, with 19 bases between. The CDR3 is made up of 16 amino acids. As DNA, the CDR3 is TGTGCCAGCAGCCTTAGGGGGGGCCGGGGGCACAATGAGCAGTTCTTC. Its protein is CASSLRGGRGHNEQFF.

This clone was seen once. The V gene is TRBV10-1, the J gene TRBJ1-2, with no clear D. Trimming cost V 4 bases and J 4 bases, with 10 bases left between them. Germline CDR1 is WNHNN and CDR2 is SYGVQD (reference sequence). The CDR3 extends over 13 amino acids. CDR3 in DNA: TGCGCCAGCAGTGGAGGGTTTGGCTATGGCTACACCTTC. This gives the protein CASSGGFGYGYTF.

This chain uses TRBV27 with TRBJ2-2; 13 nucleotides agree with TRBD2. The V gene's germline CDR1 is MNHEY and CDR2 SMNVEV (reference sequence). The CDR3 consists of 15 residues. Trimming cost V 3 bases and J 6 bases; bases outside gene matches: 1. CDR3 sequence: CASSLGTSGAGELFF. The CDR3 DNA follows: TGTGCCAGCAGTTTGGGGACTAGCGGGGCCGGGGAGCTGTTTTTT.

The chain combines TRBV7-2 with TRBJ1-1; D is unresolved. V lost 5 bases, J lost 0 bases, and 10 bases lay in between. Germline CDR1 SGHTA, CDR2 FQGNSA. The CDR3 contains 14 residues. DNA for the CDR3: TGTGCCAGCAGCCTACGAACAGTGAACACTGAAGCTTTCTTT. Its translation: CASSLRTVNTEAFF.

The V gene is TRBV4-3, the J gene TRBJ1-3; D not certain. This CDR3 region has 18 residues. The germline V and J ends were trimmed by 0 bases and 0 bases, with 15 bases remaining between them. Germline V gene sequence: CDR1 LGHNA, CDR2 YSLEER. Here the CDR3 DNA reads TGCGCCAGCAGCCAAGATAGGTCCGAGGGATACTCTGGAAACACCATATATTTT. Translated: CASSQDRSEGYSGNTIYF.

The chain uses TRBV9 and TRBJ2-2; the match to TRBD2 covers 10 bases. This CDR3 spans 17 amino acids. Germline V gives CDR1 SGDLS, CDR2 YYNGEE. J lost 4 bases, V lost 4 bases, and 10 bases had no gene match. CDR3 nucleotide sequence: TGTGCCAGCAGCCCGATGGTACTAGCGGGGCTCACCGGGGAGCTGTTTTTT. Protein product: CASSPMVLAGLTGELFF.

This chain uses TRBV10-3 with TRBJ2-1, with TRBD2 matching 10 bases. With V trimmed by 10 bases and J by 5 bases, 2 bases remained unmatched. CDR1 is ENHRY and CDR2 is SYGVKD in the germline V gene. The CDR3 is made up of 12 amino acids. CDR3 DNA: TGTGCCACCGGACTAGCGGACAATGAGCAGTTCTTC. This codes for CATGLADNEQFF.

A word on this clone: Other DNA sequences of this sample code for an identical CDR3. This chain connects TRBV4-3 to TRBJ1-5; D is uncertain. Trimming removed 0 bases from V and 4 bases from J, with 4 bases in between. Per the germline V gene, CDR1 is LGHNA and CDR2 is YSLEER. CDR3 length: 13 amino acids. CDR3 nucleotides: TGCGCCAGCAGCCAAGATCGGAATCAGCCCCAGCATTTT. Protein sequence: CASSQDRNQPQHF.

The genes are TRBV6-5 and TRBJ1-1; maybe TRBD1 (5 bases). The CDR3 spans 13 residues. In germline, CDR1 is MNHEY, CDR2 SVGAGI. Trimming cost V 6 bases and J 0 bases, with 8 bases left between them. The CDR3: CASRQVLNTEAFF. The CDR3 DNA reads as TGTGCCAGCAGACAGGTTTTGAACACTGAAGCTTTCTTT.

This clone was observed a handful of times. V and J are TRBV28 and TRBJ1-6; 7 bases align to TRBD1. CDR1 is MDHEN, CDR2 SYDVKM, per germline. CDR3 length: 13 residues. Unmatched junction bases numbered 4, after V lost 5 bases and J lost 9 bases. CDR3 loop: CASSRGQISPLHF. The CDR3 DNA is TGTGCCAGCAGTCGGGGACAGATTTCACCCCTCCACTTT.

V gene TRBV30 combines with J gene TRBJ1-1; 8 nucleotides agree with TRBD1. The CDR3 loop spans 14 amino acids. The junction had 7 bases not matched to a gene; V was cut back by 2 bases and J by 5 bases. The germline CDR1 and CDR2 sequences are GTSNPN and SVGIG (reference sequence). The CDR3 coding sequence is TGTGCCTGGAGTTCGACAGGGGTGAGGACTGAAGCTTTCTTT. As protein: CAWSSTGVRTEAFF. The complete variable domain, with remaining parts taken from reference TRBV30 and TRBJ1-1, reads SQTIHQWPATLVQPVGSPLSLECTVEGTSNPNLYWYRQAAGRGLQLLFYSVGIGQISSEVPQNLSASRPQDRQFILSSKKLLLSDSGFYLCAWSSTGVRTEAFFGQGTRLTVV.

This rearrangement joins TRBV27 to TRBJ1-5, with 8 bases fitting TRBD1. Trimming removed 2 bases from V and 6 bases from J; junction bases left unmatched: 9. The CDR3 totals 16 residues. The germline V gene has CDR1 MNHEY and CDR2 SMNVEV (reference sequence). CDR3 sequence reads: CASSLQAGGGGQPQHF. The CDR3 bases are TGTGCCAGCAGTTTACAGGCAGGGGGCGGTGGTCAGCCCCAGCATTTT.

This chain's CDR3 is CASSETGGYTEAFF. The CDR3 coding sequence is TGTGCCAGCAGTGAAACAGGGGGCTACACTGAAGCTTTCTTT. The chain carries TRBV6-1 and TRBJ1-1, with 9 bases that match TRBD1. Losses at the gene ends were 2 bases for V and 3 bases for J; bases not matched to a gene: 1. CDR3 length equals 14 residues. The germline V gene has CDR1 MNHNS and CDR2 SASEGT.

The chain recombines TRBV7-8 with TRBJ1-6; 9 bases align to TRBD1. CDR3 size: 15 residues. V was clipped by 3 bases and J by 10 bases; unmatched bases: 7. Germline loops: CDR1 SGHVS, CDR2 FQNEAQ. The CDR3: CASSFDRGMNSPLHF. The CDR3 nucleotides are TGTGCCAGCAGCTTCGACAGGGGGATGAACTCACCCCTCCACTTT.

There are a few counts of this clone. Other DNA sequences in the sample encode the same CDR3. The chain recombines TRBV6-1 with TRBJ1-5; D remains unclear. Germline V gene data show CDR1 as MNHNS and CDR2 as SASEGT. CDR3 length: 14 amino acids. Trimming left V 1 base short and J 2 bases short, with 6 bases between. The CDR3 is CASSEGGGNQPQHF. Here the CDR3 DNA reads TGTGCCAGCAGTGAAGGGGGAGGCAATCAGCCCCAGCATTTT.

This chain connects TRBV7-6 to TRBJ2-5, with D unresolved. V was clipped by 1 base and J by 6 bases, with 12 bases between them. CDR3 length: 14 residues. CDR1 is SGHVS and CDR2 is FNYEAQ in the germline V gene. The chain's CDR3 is CASSLELGRQTQYF. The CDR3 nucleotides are TGTGCCAGCAGCTTAGAACTGGGCCGTCAGACCCAGTACTTC.

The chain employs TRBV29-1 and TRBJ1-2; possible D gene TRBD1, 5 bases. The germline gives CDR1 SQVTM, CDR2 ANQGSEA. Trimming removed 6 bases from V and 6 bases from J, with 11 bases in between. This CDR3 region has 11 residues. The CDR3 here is CSVGRGDGYTF. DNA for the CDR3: TGCAGCGTGGGGCGGGGGGATGGCTACACCTTC.

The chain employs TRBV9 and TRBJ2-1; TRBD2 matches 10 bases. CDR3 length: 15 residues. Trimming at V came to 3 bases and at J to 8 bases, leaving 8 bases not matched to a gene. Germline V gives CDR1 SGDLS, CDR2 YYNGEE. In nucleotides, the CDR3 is TGTGCCAGCAGCGCGGCGGGACTAGCGTTATATGAGCAGTTCTTC. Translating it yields CASSAAGLALYEQFF.